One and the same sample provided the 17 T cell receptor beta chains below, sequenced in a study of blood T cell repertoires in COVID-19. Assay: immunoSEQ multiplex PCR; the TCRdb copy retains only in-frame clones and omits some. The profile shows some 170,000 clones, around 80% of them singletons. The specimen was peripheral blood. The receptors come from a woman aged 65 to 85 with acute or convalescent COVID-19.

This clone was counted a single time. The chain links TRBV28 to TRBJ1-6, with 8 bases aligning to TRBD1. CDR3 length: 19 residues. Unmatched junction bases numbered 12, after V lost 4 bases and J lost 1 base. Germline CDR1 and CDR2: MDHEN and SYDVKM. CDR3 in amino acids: CASSSYRGRVSSYNSPLHF. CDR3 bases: TGTGCCAGCAGTTCCTACAGGGGGAGAGTTTCGTCCTATAATTCACCCCTCCACTTT.

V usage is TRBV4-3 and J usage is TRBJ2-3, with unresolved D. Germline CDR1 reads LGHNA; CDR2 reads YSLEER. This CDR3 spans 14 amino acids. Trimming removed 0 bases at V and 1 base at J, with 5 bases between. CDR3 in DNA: TGCGCCAGCAGCCAAGAAACACGCACAGATACGCAGTATTTT. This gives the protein CASSQETRTDTQYF.

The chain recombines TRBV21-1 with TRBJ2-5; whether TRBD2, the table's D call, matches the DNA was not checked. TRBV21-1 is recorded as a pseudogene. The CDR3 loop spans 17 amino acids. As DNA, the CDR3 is TGTGCCAGCAGCAAACAAGCGGCGGGGGGGCGAGTAGGGACCCAGTACTTC. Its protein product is CASSKQAAGGRVGTQYF.

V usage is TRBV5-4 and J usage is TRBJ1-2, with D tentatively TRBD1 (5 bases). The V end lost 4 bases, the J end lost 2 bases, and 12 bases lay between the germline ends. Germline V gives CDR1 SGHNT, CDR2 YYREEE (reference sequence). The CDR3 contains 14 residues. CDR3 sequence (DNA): TGTGCCAGCAGCCGCAACAGGCAGAACTATGGCTACACCTTC. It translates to CASSRNRQNYGYTF.

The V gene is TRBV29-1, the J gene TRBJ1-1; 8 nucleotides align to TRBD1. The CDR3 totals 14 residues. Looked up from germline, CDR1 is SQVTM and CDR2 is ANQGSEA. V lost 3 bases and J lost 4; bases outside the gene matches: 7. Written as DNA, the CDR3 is TGCAGCGTTGACTCAACAGGGGGTGGCACTGAAGCTTTCTTT. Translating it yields CSVDSTGGGTEAFF.

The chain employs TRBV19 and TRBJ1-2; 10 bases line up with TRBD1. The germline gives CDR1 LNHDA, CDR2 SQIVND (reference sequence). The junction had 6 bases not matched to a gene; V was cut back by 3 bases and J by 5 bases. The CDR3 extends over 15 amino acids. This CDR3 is CASSMTGGVGYGYTF. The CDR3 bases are TGTGCCAGTAGTATGACAGGGGGCGTCGGGTATGGCTACACCTTC.

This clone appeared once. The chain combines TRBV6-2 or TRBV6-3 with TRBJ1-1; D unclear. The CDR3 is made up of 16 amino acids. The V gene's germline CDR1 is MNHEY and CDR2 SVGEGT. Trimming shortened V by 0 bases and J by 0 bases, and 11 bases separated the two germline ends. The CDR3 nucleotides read TGTGCCAGCAGTTACTCGAGTGGAGGGATGAACACTGAAGCTTTCTTT. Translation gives CASSYSSGGMNTEAFF.

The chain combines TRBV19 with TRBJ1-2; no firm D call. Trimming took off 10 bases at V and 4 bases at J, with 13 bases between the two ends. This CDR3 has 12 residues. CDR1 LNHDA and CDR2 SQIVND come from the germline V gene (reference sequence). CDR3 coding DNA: TGTGCCACGGGAAGTAGGATCTATGGCTACACCTTC. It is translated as CATGSRIYGYTF.

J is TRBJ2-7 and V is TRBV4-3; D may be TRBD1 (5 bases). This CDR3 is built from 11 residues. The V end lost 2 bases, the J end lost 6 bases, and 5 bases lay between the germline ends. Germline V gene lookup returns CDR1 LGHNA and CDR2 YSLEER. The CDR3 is CASSQQGEQYF. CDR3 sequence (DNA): TGCGCCAGCAGCCAACAGGGCGAGCAGTACTTC.

In DNA form, the CDR3 reads TGCGCCAGCAGCATCGGACTCGCCCGGGAGACCCAGTACTTC. Protein sequence: CASSIGLARETQYF. The chain joins TRBV5-1 to TRBJ2-5, with D perhaps TRBD2 (5 bases). The CDR3 covers 14 residues. Germline V lookup: CDR1 SGHRS, CDR2 YFSETQ. The ends were cut back, 4 bases at V and 5 bases at J, with 15 bases in the middle.

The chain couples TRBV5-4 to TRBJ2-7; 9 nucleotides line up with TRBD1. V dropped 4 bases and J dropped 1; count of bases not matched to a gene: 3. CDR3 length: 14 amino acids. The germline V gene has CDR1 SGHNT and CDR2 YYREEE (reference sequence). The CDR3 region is CASSPGTGSYEQYF. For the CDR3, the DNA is TGTGCCAGCAGCCCCGGGACAGGGTCCTACGAGCAGTACTTC.

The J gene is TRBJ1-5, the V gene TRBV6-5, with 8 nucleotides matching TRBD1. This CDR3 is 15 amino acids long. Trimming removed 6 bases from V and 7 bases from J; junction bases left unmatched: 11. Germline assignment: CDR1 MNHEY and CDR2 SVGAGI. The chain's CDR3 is CASRSRDRFGQPQHF. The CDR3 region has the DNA TGTGCCAGCAGGTCCCGGGACAGGTTTGGGCAGCCCCAGCATTTT.

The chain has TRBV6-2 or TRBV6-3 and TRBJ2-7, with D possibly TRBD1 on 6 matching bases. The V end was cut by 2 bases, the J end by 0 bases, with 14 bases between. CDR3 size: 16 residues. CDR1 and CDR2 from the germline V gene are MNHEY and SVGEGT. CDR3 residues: CASSYGGRLASYEQYF. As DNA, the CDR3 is TGTGCCAGCAGTTACGGGGGCAGGTTAGCCTCCTACGAGCAGTACTTC.

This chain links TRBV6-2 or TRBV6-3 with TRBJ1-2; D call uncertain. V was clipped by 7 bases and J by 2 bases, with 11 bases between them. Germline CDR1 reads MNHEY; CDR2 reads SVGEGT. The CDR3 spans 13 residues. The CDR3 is CASNPTGNYGYTF. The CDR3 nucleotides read TGTGCCAGCAACCCGACGGGGAACTATGGCTACACCTTC.

This CDR3 reads CASSRENYGYTF. In nucleotides, the CDR3 is TGTGCCAGCAGCAGGGAGAACTATGGCTACACCTTC. The genes are TRBV9 and TRBJ1-2; D gene unclear. CDR1 and CDR2 from the germline V gene are SGDLS and YYNGEE. CDR3 length: 12 residues. V lost 4 bases, J lost 2 bases, and 6 bases lay in between.

DNA of the CDR3: TGCAGCGGGCTGAACAGGGCCGGGAACACTGAAGCTTTCTTT. It yields the protein CSGLNRAGNTEAFF. The chain couples TRBV29-1 to TRBJ1-1, with D possibly being TRBD1 (6 bases). The CDR3 runs to 14 residues. From germline, CDR1 is SQVTM and CDR2 ANQGSEA. With 7 bases removed from V and 1 base from J, the gap between germline ends came to 16 bases.

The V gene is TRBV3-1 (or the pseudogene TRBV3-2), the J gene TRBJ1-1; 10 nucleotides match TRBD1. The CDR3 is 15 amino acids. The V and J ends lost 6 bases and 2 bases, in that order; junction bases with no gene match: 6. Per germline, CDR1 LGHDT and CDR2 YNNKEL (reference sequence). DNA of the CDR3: TGTGCCAGCAGGCAGACAGGGGGCACTAACACTGAAGCTTTCTTT. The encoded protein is CASRQTGGTNTEAFF.